The 3 T cell receptor beta chains given below trace back to one sample, sequenced in a study of PD-L1 blockade in urothelial cancer. This sample's time point: pretreatment peripheral blood. Profiled with immunoSEQ multiplex PCR; TCRdb holds only in-frame clones, not every one. Of roughly 67,000 clones listed, around 87% were seen once; the top ten hold approximately 15%. Sample: PBMCs, taken around atezolizumab (anti-PD-L1) treatment. The receptors stem from a man aged 55 to 69 with urothelial cancer.

J is TRBJ1-1 and V is TRBV19; D is unclear. With 5 bases removed from V and 5 bases from J, the gap between germline ends came to 18 bases. Germline lookup yields CDR1 LNHDA and CDR2 SQIVND (reference sequence). This CDR3 spans 15 amino acids. The CDR3 sequence: CASSSTLGLGTEAFF. The CDR3, as DNA: TGTGCCAGTAGTTCCACCTTAGGCCTCGGGACTGAAGCTTTCTTT.

This CDR3 is CASSEGMSGRGDTQYF. CDR3 in DNA: TGCGCCAGCAGTGAGGGGATGTCGGGGAGAGGAGATACGCAGTATTTT. The V and J genes are TRBV10-1 and TRBJ2-3; a weak D match, TRBD2 (5 bases). The germline V and J ends were trimmed by 2 bases and 5 bases, with 17 bases remaining between them. CDR1 is WNHNN and CDR2 is SYGVQD in the germline V gene (reference sequence). This CDR3 comprises 16 residues.

This chain links TRBV7-9 with TRBJ2-3; 8 nucleotides align to TRBD2. After removal of 5 bases from V and 2 bases from J, the junction contained 6 bases not matched to a gene. The germline gives CDR1 SEHNR, CDR2 FQNEAQ (reference sequence). CDR3 length: 15 residues. CDR3 residues: CASSPGGDDTDTQYF. As DNA, the CDR3 is TGTGCCAGCAGCCCGGGGGGGGATGACACAGATACGCAGTATTTT. Full variable domain (remainder filled in from reference TRBV7-9 and TRBJ2-3): DTGVSQNPRHKITKRGQNVTFRCDPISEHNRLYWYRQTLGQGPEFLTYFQNEAQLEKSRLLSDRFSAERPKGSFSTLEIQRTEQGDSAMYLCASSPGGDDTDTQYFGPGTRLTVL.